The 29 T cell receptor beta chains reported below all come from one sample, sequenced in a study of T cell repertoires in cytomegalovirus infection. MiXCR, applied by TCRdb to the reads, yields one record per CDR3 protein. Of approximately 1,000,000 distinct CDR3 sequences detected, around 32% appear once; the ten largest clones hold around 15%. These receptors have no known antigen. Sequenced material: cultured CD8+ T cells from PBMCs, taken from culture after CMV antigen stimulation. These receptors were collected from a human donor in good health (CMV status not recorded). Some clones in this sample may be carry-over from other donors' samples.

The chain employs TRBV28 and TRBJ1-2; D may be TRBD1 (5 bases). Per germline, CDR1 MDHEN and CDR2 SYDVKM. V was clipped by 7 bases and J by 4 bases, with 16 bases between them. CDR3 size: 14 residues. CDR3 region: CASNLPGTAYGYTF. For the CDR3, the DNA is TGTGCCAGCAATCTACCCGGGACCGCCTATGGCTACACCTTC.

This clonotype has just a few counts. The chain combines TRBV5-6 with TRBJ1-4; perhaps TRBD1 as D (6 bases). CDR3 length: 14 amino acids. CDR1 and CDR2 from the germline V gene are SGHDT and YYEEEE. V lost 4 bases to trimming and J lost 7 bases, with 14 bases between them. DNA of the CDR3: TGTGCCAGCAGCCGGATCCACAGGGCTGAAAAACTGTTTTTT. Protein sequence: CASSRIHRAEKLFF.

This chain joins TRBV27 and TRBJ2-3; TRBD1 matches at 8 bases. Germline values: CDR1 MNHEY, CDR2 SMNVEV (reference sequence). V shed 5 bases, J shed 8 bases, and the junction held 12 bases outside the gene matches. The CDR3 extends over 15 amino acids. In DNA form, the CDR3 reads TGTGCCAGCAGTCTCGGGACAGGATCGTCCGTTACGCAGTATTTT. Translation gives CASSLGTGSSVTQYF.

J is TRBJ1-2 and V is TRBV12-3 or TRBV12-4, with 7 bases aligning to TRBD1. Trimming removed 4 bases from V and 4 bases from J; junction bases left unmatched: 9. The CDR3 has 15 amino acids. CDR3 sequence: CASSYPQGVGYGYTF. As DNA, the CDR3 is TGTGCCAGCAGTTACCCCCAGGGGGTCGGCTATGGCTACACCTTC.

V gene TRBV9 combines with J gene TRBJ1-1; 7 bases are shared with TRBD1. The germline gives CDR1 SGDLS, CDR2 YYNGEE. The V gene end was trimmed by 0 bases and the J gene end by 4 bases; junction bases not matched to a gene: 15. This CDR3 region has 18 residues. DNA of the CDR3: TGTGCCAGCAGCGTAGTCTCCGCGACAGGGAACGGGGGCACTGAAGCTTTCTTT. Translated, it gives CASSVVSATGNGGTEAFF.

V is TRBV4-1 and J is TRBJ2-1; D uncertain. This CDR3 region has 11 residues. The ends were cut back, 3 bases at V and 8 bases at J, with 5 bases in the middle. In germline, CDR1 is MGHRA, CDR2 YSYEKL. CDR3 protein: CASSHYYEQFF. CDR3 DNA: TGCGCCAGCAGCCATTACTATGAGCAGTTCTTC.

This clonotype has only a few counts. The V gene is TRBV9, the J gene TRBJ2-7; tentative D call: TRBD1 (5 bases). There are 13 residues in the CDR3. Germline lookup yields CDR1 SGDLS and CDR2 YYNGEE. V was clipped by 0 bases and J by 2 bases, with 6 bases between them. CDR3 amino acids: CASSVGGTYEQYF. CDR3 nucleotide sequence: TGTGCCAGCAGCGTAGGGGGCACCTACGAGCAGTACTTC.

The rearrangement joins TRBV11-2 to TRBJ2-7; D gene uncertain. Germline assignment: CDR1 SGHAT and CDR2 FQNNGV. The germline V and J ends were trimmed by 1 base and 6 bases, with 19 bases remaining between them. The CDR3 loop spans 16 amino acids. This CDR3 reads CASSLGVVLRASEQYV. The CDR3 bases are TGTGCCAGCAGCTTAGGGGTGGTACTACGCGCATCCGAGCAGTACGTC.

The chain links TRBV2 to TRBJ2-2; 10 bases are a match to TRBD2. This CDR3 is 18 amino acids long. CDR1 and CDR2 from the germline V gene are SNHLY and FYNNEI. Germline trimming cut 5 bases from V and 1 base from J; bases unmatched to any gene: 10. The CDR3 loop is CASSKETGTSVNTGELFF. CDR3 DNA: TGTGCCAGCAGTAAAGAAACCGGGACTAGCGTGAACACCGGGGAGCTGTTTTTT.

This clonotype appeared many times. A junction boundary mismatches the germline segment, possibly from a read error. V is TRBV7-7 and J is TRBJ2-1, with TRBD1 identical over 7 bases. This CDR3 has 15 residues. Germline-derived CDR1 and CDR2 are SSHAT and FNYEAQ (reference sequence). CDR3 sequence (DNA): TGTGCTAGCAGCTTAGGGTGGGACAGCAACAATGAGCAGTTCTTC. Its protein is CASSLGWDSNNEQFF.

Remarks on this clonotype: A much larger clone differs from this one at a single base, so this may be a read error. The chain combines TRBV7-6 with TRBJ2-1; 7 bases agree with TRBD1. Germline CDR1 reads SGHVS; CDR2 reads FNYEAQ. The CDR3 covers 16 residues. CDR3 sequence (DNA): TGTGCCAGCAGCTCCCGACAGGGTTCGGCCTACAATGAGCGGTTCTTC. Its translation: CASSSRQGSAYNERFF.

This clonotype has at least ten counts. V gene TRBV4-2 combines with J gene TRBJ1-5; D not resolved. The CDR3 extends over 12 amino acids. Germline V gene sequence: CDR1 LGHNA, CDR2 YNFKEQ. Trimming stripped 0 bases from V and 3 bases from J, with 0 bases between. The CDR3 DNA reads TGTGCCAGCAGCCAAGACAATCAGCCCCAGCATTTT. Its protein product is CASSQDNQPQHF.

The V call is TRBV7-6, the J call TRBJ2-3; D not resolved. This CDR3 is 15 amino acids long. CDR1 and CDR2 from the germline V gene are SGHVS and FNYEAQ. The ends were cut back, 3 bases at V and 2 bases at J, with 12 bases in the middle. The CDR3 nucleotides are TGTGCCAGCAGCTTTGGAATCATTGCCACAGATACGCAGTATTTT. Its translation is CASSFGIIATDTQYF. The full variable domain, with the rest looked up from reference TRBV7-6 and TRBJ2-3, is GAGVSQSPRYKVTKRGQDVALRCDPISGHVSLYWYRQALGQGPEFLTYFNYEAQQDKSGLPNDRFSAERPEGSISTLTIQRTEQRDSAMYRCASSFGIIATDTQYFGPGTRLTVL.

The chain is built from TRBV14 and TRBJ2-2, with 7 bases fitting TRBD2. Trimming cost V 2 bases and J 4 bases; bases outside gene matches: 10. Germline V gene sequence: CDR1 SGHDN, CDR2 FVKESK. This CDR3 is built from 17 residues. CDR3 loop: CASSQNGLVGPTGELFF. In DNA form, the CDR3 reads TGTGCCAGCAGCCAAAACGGACTAGTGGGGCCCACCGGGGAGCTGTTTTTT.

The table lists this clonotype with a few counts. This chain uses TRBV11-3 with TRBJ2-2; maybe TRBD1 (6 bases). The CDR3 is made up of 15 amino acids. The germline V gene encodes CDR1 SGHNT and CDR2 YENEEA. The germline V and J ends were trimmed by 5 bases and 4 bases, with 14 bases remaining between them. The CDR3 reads CASSPRDNFTGELFF. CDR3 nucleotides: TGTGCCAGCAGCCCGAGGGACAACTTCACCGGGGAGCTGTTTTTT.

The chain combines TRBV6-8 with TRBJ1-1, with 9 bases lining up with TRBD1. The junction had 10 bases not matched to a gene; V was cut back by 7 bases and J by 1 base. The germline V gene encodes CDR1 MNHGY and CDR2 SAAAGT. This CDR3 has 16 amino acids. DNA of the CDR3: TGTGCCAGCATTACTCCGGGACAGGGCCGGAACACTGAAGCTTTCTTT. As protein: CASITPGQGRNTEAFF.

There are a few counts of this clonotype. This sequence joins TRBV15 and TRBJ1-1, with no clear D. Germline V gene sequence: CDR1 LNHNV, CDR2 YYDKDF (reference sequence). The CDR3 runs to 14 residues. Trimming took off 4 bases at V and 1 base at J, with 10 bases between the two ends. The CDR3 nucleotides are TGTGCCACCAGCATGGTGGGAACGAACACTGAAGCTTTCTTT. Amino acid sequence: CATSMVGTNTEAFF.

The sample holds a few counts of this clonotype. CDR3 sequence: CASSSDRTSGVDNEQFF. The CDR3 DNA reads TGTGCCAGCAGCTCCGACCGCACTAGCGGGGTTGACAATGAGCAGTTCTTC. The rearrangement uses TRBV7-8 and TRBJ2-1; TRBD2 matches 10 bases. Unmatched junction bases numbered 11, after V lost 4 bases and J lost 5 bases. This CDR3 has 17 amino acids. Per germline, CDR1 SGHVS and CDR2 FQNEAQ.

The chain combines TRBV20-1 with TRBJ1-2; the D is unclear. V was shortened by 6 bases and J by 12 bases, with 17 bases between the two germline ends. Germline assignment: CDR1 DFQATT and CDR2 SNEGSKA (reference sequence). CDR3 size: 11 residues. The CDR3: CSARTVREDTF. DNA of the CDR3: TGCAGTGCAAGAACCGTCCGAGAAGACACCTTC.

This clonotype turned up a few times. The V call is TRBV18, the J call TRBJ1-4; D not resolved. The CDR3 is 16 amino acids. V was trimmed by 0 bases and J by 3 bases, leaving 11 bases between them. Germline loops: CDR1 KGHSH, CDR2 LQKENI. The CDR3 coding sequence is TGTGCCAGCTCACCACCCCGGGAGTCACCTAATGAAAAACTGTTTTTT. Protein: CASSPPRESPNEKLFF.

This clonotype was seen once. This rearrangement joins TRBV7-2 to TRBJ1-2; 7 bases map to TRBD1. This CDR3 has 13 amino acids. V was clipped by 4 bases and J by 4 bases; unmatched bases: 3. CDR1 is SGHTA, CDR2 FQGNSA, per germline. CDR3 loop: CASSWDSVYGYTF. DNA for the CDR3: TGTGCCAGCAGCTGGGACAGCGTCTATGGCTACACCTTC.

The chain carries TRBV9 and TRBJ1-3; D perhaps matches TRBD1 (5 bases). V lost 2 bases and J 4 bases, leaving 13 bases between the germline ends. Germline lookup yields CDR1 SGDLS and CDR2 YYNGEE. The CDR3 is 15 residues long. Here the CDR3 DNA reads TGTGCCAGCAGCGTCCAGGGTTTGGTCGGAAACACCATATATTTT. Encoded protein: CASSVQGLVGNTIYF.

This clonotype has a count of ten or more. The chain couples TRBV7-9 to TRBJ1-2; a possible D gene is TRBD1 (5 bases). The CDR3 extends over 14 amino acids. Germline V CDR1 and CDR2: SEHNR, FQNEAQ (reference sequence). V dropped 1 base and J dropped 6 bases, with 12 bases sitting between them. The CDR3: CASSLVGGVDGYTF. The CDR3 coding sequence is TGTGCCAGCAGCTTAGTCGGAGGGGTGGATGGCTACACCTTC.

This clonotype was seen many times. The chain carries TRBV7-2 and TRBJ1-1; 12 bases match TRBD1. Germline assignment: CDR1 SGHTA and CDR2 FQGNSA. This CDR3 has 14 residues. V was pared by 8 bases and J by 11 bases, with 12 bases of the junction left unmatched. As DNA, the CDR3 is TGTGCCAGCTGGGCTGGGACAGGGGGCTCGAAGGCTTTCTTT. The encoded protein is CASWAGTGGSKAFF.

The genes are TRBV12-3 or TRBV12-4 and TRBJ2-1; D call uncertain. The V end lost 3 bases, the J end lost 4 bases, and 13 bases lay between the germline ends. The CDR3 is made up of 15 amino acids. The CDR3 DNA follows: TGTGCCAGCAGTTTGTCTAATCCCAGTTACAATGAGCAGTTCTTC. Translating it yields CASSLSNPSYNEQFF.

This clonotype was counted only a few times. The CDR3 loop reads CASSLPESGGVDTQYF. The CDR3 DNA reads TGTGCCAGCAGTCTCCCGGAAAGCGGGGGGGTAGATACGCAGTATTTT. J is TRBJ2-3 and V is TRBV27, with 10 positions matching TRBD2. The germline V gene has CDR1 MNHEY and CDR2 SMNVEV (reference sequence). The CDR3 extends over 16 amino acids. Germline trimming cut 5 bases from V and 5 bases from J; bases unmatched to any gene: 10.

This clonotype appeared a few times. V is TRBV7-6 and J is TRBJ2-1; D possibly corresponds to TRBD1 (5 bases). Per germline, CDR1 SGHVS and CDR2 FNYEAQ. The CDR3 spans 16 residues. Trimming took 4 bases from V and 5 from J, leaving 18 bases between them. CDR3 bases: TGTGCCAGCAGCTCCCCCCCCCCCAGGGTGAACAATGAGCAGTTCTTC. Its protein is CASSSPPPRVNNEQFF.

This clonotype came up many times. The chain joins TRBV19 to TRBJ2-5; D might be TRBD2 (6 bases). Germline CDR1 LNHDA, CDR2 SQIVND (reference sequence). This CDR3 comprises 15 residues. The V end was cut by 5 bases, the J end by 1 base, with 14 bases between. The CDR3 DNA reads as TGTGCCAGTAGTGCCGTAGCGGACCGCCAAGAGACCCAGTACTTC. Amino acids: CASSAVADRQETQYF.

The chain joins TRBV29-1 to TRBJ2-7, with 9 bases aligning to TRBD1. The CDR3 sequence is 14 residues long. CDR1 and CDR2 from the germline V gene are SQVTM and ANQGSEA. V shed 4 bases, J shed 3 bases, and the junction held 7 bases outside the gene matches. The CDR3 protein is CSVANGTGFYEQYF. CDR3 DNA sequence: TGCAGCGTTGCAAACGGGACAGGGTTCTACGAGCAGTACTTC.